This paragraph covers one TCR beta chain sequence. The antigen is undetermined. These data originate in a study of T cell responses to AZD1222 COVID-19 vaccine. Study background: Recipients boosted at about 4 weeks or about 12 weeks are pooled.

V was pared by 1 base and J by 2 bases, with 5 bases of the junction left unmatched. Per the germline V gene, CDR1 is SGHTA and CDR2 is FQGNSA. The CDR3 covers 16 residues. Broader study findings: Spike-specific TCR breadth and depth rose after two AZD1222 doses. Repertoire samples came only from after the peak T cell response.

The assay was immunoSEQ multiplex PCR, and TCRdb's table has in-frame clones only and misses some. This repertoire shows about 99,000 clones, 70% to 90% found once; its top ten account for roughly 2.9%. The chain joins TRBV7-2 to TRBJ2-3; 8 nucleotides align to TRBD2. This TCR was sampled from an adult in good health. Source: peripheral blood, taken on day 0 of AZD1222 vaccination. In DNA form, the CDR3 reads TGTGCCAGCAGCTTAGGACGGGGGGGTTACACAGATACGCAGTATTTT. Translation gives CASSLGRGGYTDTQYF.